One sample yielded the 6 T cell receptor beta chains listed below, sequenced in a study of blood T cell repertoires in COVID-19 (dated by TCRdb to about 2020). The method was the immunoSEQ multiplex PCR assay. Imported from immuneACCESS, the table was reduced by TCRdb to in-frame sequences with V and J called. These copies leave out some clones; in studies compared against another copy, an unresolved V gene accounts for under half, and the cause of the remainder is not known. The sample has around 100,000 clones on record, 85% of them singletons. The ten top clones hold roughly 13% of the sample. Material for sequencing was peripheral blood. Every receptor here comes from a man over 45 with active or convalescent COVID-19.

This chain connects TRBV27 to TRBJ2-3; 7 nucleotides align to TRBD2. From germline, CDR1 is MNHEY and CDR2 SMNVEV (reference sequence). V lost 3 bases to trimming and J lost 1 base; unmatched junction nucleotides: 7. The CDR3 consists of 16 residues. This chain's CDR3 is CASSFLAVKGTDTQYF. The CDR3 DNA reads as TGTGCCAGCAGTTTCCTAGCGGTGAAGGGCACAGATACGCAGTATTTT.

V and J are TRBV19 and TRBJ1-2, with 9 positions matching TRBD1. The CDR3 contains 15 residues. Germline V gene data show CDR1 as LNHDA and CDR2 as SQIVND (reference sequence). V shed 6 bases, J shed 7 bases, and the junction held 12 bases outside the gene matches. The CDR3 loop is CASRTRDREGTGYTF. Here the CDR3 DNA reads TGTGCCAGTAGGACACGGGACAGGGAGGGGACTGGCTACACCTTC.

This chain connects TRBV5-4 to TRBJ2-7; 10 nucleotides match TRBD2. Unmatched junction bases numbered 9, after V lost 0 bases and J lost 6 bases. Germline values: CDR1 SGHNT, CDR2 YYREEE (reference sequence). CDR3 length: 16 residues. Written as DNA, the CDR3 is TGTGCCAGCAGCTTGGCCCCACGAGCGGGAGGGCGCGAGCAGTACTTC. The encoded protein is CASSLAPRAGGREQYF.

This clone has only one observation. The chain uses TRBV2 and TRBJ2-1; 12 bases agree with TRBD2. CDR1 and CDR2 (germline): SNHLY, FYNNEI. With V trimmed by 7 bases and J by 7 bases, 5 bases remained unmatched. This CDR3 spans 14 amino acids. CDR3 sequence: CASILGLAGNEQFF. CDR3 nucleotide sequence: TGTGCCAGCATTCTGGGACTAGCGGGTAATGAGCAGTTCTTC. Full variable domain (remainder filled in from reference TRBV2 and TRBJ2-1): EPEVTQTPSHQVTQMGQEVILRCVPISNHLYFYWYRQILGQKVEFLVSFYNNEISEKSEIFDDQFSVERPDGSNFTLKIRSTKLEDSAMYFCASILGLAGNEQFFGPGTRLTVL.

This sequence joins TRBV2 and TRBJ1-5; possible D gene TRBD1, 6 bases. Germline lookup yields CDR1 SNHLY and CDR2 FYNNEI. The CDR3 totals 15 residues. Trimming took 7 bases from V and 0 from J, leaving 13 bases between them. CDR3: CASTPGAFSNQPQHF. As DNA, the CDR3 is TGTGCCAGCACTCCAGGGGCCTTTAGCAATCAGCCCCAGCATTTT. Filled out from reference TRBV2 and TRBJ1-5, the complete variable domain reads EPEVTQTPSHQVTQMGQEVILRCVPISNHLYFYWYRQILGQKVEFLVSFYNNEISEKSEIFDDQFSVERPDGSNFTLKIRSTKLEDSAMYFCASTPGAFSNQPQHFGDGTRLSIL.

In this sample, this clone turned up once. The V and J genes are TRBV10-3 and TRBJ2-5; 8 bases line up with TRBD2. There are 14 residues in the CDR3. V dropped 5 bases and J dropped 3; count of bases not matched to a gene: 5. The germline V gene has CDR1 ENHRY and CDR2 SYGVKD. CDR3 in DNA: TGTGCCATCAGTAGAGCGGGAGAGGAAGAGACCCAGTACTTC. It codes for CAISRAGEEETQYF.